A single T cell receptor (beta chain) is shown here with its context. The data were taken from a study of blood T cell repertoires in COVID-19. Background on the study: Specimens from acute and convalescent COVID-19 originated in the United States, Italy and Spain. Sample material is recorded as cDNA or gDNA derived from T cells, B-cell-depleted T cells, or PBMCs.

CDR1 is SGHKS and CDR2 is YYEKEE in the germline V gene (reference sequence). The CDR3 spans 13 residues. V lost 5 bases, J lost 8 bases, and 16 bases lay in between. TCRdb's copy holds only in-frame clones and misses some; the assay was immunoSEQ multiplex PCR. The sample has about 56,000 clones, roughly 87% seen once. Sequenced sample: peripheral blood. This receptor was taken from a woman aged 55 to 70 with COVID-19, enrolled during active disease. This sequence joins TRBV5-5 and TRBJ1-2; D is undetermined. CDR3 DNA sequence: TGTGCCAGCAGTCGCGAACCCGGGTGGGGCTACACCTTC. Its translation: CASSREPGWGYTF.